This entry lists 6 T cell receptor beta chains sequenced from one sample in a study of shared clonotypes between healthy human individuals. Profiled with immunoSEQ multiplex PCR; TCRdb holds only in-frame clones, not every one. The repertoire holds 2 million to 3 million clones, with over 85% as singletons. The sequenced sample consisted of naive CD4+ T cells from PBMCs. Stated subset: CD45RA+ positively selected. These receptors were obtained from a man younger than 35 in good health. Some clones in this sample may be carry-over from other donors' samples.

This chain joins TRBV7-9 and TRBJ1-2, with TRBD1 matching over 9 bases. This CDR3 is 14 amino acids long. Germline-derived CDR1 and CDR2 are SEHNR and FQNEAQ (reference sequence). The J segment lost 4 bases and the V segment lost 6 bases, leaving 6 bases of the junction unmatched. CDR3 coding DNA: TGTGCCAGCAGTCCCGGGACAGGGTTCTATGGCTACACCTTC. It is translated as CASSPGTGFYGYTF. The whole variable domain, filled in from reference TRBV7-9 and TRBJ1-2, reads DTGVSQNPRHKITKRGQNVTFRCDPISEHNRLYWYRQTLGQGPEFLTYFQNEAQLEKSRLLSDRFSAERPKGSFSTLEIQRTEQGDSAMYLCASSPGTGFYGYTFGSGTRLTVV.

V and J are TRBV10-3 and TRBJ2-7; 10 bases align to TRBD2. CDR3 length equals 13 residues. V dropped 11 bases and J dropped 4; count of bases not matched to a gene: 8. Germline-derived CDR1 and CDR2 are ENHRY and SYGVKD. The CDR3 here is CAALGTSDYEQYF. The CDR3 DNA follows: TGTGCCGCCCTCGGGACTAGCGATTACGAGCAGTACTTC.

This chain connects TRBV10-3 to TRBJ1-1; D is perhaps TRBD1 (6 bases). V shed 0 bases and J shed 5 bases, with 13 bases lying between them. CDR1 is ENHRY and CDR2 is SYGVKD in the germline V gene. The CDR3 loop spans 15 amino acids. The CDR3 DNA reads as TGTGCCATCAGTGAGTCCCCACAGGGAGGGACTGAAGCTTTCTTT. It codes for CAISESPQGGTEAFF.

The chain recombines TRBV25-1 with TRBJ2-6; D is uncertain. V lost 8 bases and J lost 4, with 9 bases in between. The CDR3 is 13 residues long. Germline assignment: CDR1 MGHDK and CDR2 SYGVNS. CDR3 protein: CASGPAGANVLTF. The CDR3 coding sequence is TGTGCCAGCGGCCCGGCGGGGGCCAACGTCCTGACTTTC.

The gene calls are TRBV10-3 and TRBJ2-1; 8 positions match TRBD2. This CDR3 spans 17 amino acids. The germline V gene has CDR1 ENHRY and CDR2 SYGVKD. V trimming: 0 bases; J trimming: 5 bases; junction bases outside the gene matches: 9. The CDR3 loop reads CAISESGGLAGDNEQFF. The CDR3 nucleotides are TGTGCCATCAGTGAGTCAGGAGGGCTAGCGGGCGACAATGAGCAGTTCTTC.

The J gene is TRBJ2-7, the V gene TRBV2; D is unclear. The germline CDR1 and CDR2 sequences are SNHLY and FYNNEI. The CDR3 spans 11 residues. V was trimmed by 7 bases and J by 4 bases, leaving 8 bases between them. CDR3 protein: CASIQEYEQYF. CDR3 bases: TGTGCCAGCATTCAGGAATACGAGCAGTACTTC.